This entry describes one T cell receptor (beta chain). This sample was included in a study of OX40 agonist ivuxolimab in advanced cancers. The assay was immunoSEQ multiplex PCR, and TCRdb's table has in-frame clones only and misses some. Of roughly 95,000 clones in the sample, under 90% were seen once. Germline lookup yields CDR1 MDHEN and CDR2 SYDVKM. V was pared by 5 bases and J by 16 bases, with 5 bases of the junction left unmatched. The CDR3 length is 11 residues. The receptor was derived from an adult with an advanced solid tumor such as melanoma, head and neck, liver or kidney cancer. The sample was CD4+ or CD8+ T cells sorted from blood, taken in a trial of the OX40 agonist ivuxolimab. This rearrangement joins TRBV28 to TRBJ1-6; 7 bases match TRBD1. The CDR3 protein is CASSVQGLLHF. The CDR3 DNA is TGTGCCAGCAGTGTACAGGGGTTGCTCCACTTT.